This T cell receptor beta chain was retrieved from a study of T cell repertoires in cytomegalovirus infection. Turning to the study itself: Both CMV infection and a matching HLA type were indicated by public TCR beta signatures. Findings and limits, study-wide: Dominant in the ex vivo response were TCR beta clonotypes restricted by HLA-C and specific for CMV. Individuals carrying CMV plus the relevant HLA were identified by cumulative frequency of public TCR beta families.

TCRdb re-called the reads through MiXCR, storing one row per CDR3 protein. This table holds over 100,000 distinct CDR3 sequences, around a tenth found once. This clonotype was detected ten times or more. Its antigen is not known. The CDR3 has 16 residues. Germline trimming cut 5 bases from V and 5 bases from J; bases unmatched to any gene: 11. The clonotype was recovered from a human donor in good health (CMV status not recorded). Some clones in this sample may be carry-over from other donors' samples. The sequenced sample consisted of PBMCs, sequenced either directly or after in vitro stimulation (not recorded which). J is TRBJ2-1 and V is TRBV12-3 or TRBV12-4; 8 bases map to TRBD2. The CDR3 nucleotides are TGTGCCAGCAGTCCCGGAGGGCGGGGGGCCAACAATGAGCAGTTCTTC. It yields the protein CASSPGGRGANNEQFF.